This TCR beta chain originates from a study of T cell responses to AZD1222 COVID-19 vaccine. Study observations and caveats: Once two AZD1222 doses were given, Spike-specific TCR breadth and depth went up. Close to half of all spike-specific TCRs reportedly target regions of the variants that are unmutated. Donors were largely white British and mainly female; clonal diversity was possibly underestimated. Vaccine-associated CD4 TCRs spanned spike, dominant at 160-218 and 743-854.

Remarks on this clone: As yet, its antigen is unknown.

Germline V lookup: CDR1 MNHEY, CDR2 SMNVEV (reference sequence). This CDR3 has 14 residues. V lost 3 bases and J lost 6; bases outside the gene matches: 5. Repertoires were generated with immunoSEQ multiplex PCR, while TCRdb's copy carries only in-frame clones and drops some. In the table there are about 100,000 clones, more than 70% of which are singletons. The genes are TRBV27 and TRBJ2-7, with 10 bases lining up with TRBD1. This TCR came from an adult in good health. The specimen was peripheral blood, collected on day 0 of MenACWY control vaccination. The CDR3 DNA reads TGTGCCAGCAGTTTCCGGGACAGGGGTCCCGAGCAGTACTTC. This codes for CASSFRDRGPEQYF.